The clone carrying this TCR beta chain was seen ten or more times. Its specificity is not known. Expressed TCRB transcripts were sequenced after all isolated RNA was converted to cDNA. Naive, central memory and regulatory T cell samples averaged around 3.3 million reads. This table comes from immunoSEQ multiplex PCR, and its TCRdb copy is limited to in-frame clones, with some not included. The top ten hold roughly 0.72% of the sample, which has 150,000 to 200,000 clones, roughly 9% seen once. These data are taken from a study of beta chain features in type 1 diabetes. Looking at the study overall: Patients did not differ from healthy donors in age, gender or cell yield.

Regarding the study as a whole: Moderate yet significant TCRB CDR3 shortening was seen in Type 1 diabetes patients in all four CD4+ subsets. VDJ junctions sequenced from type 1 diabetes patients showed fewer insertions and more deletions. The analysis here could not establish whether HLA type shapes TCRB rearrangement.

Germline assignment: CDR1 SEHNR and CDR2 FQNEAQ (reference sequence). V gave up 2 bases and J gave up 3 bases; unmatched junction bases: 11. CDR3 length: 17 amino acids. Sequenced sample: central memory CD4+ T cells from blood. This TCR derives from a woman aged 25 to 39 with type 1 diabetes. V usage is TRBV7-9 and J usage is TRBJ2-3, with TRBD2 matching 7 bases. The CDR3 is CASSLRSGGRATDTQYF. CDR3 bases: TGTGCCAGCAGCTTAAGGTCGGGCGGGAGAGCAACAGATACGCAGTATTTT.